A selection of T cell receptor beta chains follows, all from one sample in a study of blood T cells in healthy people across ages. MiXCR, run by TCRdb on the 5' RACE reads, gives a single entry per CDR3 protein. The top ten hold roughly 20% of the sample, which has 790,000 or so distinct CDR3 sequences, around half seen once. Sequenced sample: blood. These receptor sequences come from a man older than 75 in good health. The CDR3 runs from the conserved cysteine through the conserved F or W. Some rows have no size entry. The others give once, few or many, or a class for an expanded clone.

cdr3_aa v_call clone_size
CASSPTSGTAYEQYF TRBV7-3 few
CSARVPPSSGSLQYF TRBV20-1 many
CASSLSGGRLDEQFF TRBV5-1 NA
CASSNPGLAREQFF TRBV12-3/TRBV12-4 few
CAISESQDSYGYTF TRBV10-3 NA
CSAKAGRYEQYF TRBV20-1 once
CASSFSTRLGFF TRBV6-2/TRBV6-3 NA
CSVGLQGANTIYF TRBV29-1 NA
CATSDRTHNEQYF TRBV24-1 NA
CASSQEEGAQETQYF TRBV4-2 few
CASSQGRTSDRTDTQYF TRBV4-3 NA
CASSSRGPSEKLFF TRBV5-5 few
CASSLGQSAPNEQFF TRBV28 NA
CASRGTSGSQTGELFF TRBV2 few
CASSLGAGSATQYF TRBV7-2 few
CASSLSRTGPTQYF TRBV27 NA
CASSPRERPFYEQYF TRBV12-3/TRBV12-4 NA
CSVEAGSWADTQYF TRBV29-1 NA
CATSDLEFPGRTDTQYF TRBV24-1 few
CASSLSKPAGAEQYF TRBV7-2 NA
CASSLALFGSYEQYF TRBV6-2/TRBV6-3 few
CASSQRAGVHEQYF TRBV3-1 NA
CSVVARQFTDTQYF TRBV29-1 NA
CAISESLGTTQSSYNEQFF TRBV10-3 few
CASSVAGENNEQFF TRBV7-8 NA
CASSPSRGGAEAFF TRBV18 few
CASSVTLAGGRDEQFF TRBV9 NA
CASSDHGPGEQYF TRBV6-2/TRBV6-3 NA
CASSLDQGLGETQYF TRBV5-1 few
CASSLERGAGYGYTF TRBV11-2 NA
CASSLYQNTEAFF TRBV12-3/TRBV12-4 NA
CASSKRLGPYEQYF TRBV6-5 few
CSVEFASEPSYEQYF TRBV29-1 NA
CATSERSTNYGYTF TRBV24-1 NA
CASRLAATGELFF TRBV2 NA
CASSRTSGIPGQYF TRBV27 many
CASTPGLAPDTQYF TRBV12-3/TRBV12-4 many
CASSEQGARADTQYF TRBV12-3/TRBV12-4 NA
CASSFRAAGPSTDTQYF TRBV12-3/TRBV12-4 NA
CASSPDRFYEQYF TRBV7-2 few
CASSVHVRSDEQYF TRBV9 NA
CASSYSRLEPFF TRBV6-6 NA
CASSLGLADHEQFF TRBV7-3 NA
CASSLIGGTPPYNEQFF TRBV7-3 many
CSAPSGTGDTQYF TRBV20-1 few
CASTRDINQPQHF TRBV12-3/TRBV12-4 NA
CASSVQLGGSREQFF TRBV11-2 NA
CASSLHPRDTQYF TRBV7-3 few
CASSQGTSGKNNEQFF TRBV5-1 few
CASSPSLGRDQETQYF TRBV7-2 few
CATSDLNEVSNEQFF TRBV24-1 NA
CATTDGTGELFF TRBV14 few